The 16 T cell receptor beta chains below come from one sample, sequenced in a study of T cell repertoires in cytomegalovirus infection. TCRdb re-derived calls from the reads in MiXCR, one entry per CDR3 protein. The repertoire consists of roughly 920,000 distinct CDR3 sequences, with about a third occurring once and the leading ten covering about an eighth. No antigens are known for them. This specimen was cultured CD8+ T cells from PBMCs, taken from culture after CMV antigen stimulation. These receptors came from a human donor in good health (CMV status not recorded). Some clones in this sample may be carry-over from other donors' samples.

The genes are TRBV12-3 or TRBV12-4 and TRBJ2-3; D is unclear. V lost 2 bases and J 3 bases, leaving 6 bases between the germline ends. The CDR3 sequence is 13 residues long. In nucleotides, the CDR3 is TGTGCCAGCAGTTTATGGGAAACAGATACGCAGTATTTT. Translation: CASSLWETDTQYF.

CDR3 DNA sequence: TGTGCCAGCAGTTCAACAGGGAAGTCGAACACTGAAGCTTTCTTT. The encoded protein is CASSSTGKSNTEAFF. The chain recombines TRBV12-3 or TRBV12-4 with TRBJ1-1, with D tentatively TRBD1 (6 bases). The length of the CDR3 is 15 residues. Trimming removed 4 bases at V and 1 base at J, with 13 bases between.

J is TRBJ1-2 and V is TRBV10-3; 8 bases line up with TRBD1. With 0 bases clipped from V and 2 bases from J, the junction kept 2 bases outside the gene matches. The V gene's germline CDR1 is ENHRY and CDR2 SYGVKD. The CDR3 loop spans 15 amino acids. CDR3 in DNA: TGTGCCATCAGTGAGTCAAGGGACAGGAACTATGGCTACACCTTC. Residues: CAISESRDRNYGYTF.

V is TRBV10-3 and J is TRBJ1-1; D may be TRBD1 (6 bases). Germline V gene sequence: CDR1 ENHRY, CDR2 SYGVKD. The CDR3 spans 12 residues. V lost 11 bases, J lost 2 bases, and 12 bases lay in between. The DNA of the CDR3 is TGTGCCGCTACAGGGAGAAACACTGAAGCTTTCTTT. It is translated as CAATGRNTEAFF.

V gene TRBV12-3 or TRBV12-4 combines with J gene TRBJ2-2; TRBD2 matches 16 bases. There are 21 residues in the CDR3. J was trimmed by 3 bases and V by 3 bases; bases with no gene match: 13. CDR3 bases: TGTGCCAGCAGTTTCTCCCTAGCTGGGACTAGCGGGGGGGCGGACACCGGGGAGCTGTTTTTT. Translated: CASSFSLAGTSGGADTGELFF.

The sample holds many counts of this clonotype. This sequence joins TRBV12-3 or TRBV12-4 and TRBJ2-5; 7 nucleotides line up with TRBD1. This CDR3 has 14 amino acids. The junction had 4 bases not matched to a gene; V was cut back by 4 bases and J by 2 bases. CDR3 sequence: CASSSSRGQETQYF. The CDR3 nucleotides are TGTGCCAGCAGTTCTTCCAGGGGGCAAGAGACCCAGTACTTC.

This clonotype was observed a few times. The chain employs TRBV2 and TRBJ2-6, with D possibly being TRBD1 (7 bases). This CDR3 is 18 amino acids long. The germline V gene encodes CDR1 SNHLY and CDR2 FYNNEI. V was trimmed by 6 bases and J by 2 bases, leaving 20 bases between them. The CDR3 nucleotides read TGTGCCAGCAGAATCCCCCGTGGAGGGGGCGCTGGGGCCAACGTCCTGACTTTC. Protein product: CASRIPRGGGAGANVLTF.

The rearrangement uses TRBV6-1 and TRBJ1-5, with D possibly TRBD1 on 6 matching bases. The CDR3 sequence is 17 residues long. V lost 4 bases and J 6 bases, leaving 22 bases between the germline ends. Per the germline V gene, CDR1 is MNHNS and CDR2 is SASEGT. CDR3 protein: CASSVRDINPMTQPQHF. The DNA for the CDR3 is TGTGCCAGCAGTGTCCGGGACATCAATCCAATGACTCAGCCCCAGCATTTT.

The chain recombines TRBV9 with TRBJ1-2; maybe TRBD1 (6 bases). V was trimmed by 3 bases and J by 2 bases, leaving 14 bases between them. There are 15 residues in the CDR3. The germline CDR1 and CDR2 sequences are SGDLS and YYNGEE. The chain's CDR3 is CASSAQGLPNYGYTF. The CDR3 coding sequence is TGTGCCAGCAGCGCACAGGGTTTGCCAAACTATGGCTACACCTTC.

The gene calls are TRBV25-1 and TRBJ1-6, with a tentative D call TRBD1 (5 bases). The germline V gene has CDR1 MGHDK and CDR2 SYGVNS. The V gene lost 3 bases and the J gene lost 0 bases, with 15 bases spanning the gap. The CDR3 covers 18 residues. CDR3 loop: CASSDQGSGFSYNSPLHF. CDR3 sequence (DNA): TGTGCCAGCAGTGATCAGGGAAGCGGGTTCTCCTATAATTCACCCCTCCACTTT.

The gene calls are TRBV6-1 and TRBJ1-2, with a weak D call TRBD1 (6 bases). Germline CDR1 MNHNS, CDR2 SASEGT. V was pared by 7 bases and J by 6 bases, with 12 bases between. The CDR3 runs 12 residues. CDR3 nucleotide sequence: TGTGCCAGCAACAGGGCGTTGGATGGCTACACCTTC. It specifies CASNRALDGYTF.

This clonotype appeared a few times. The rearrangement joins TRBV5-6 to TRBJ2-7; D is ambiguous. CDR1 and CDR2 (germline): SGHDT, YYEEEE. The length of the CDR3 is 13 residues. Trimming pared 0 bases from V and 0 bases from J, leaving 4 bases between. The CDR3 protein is CASSLGNSYEQYV. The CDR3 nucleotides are TGTGCCAGCAGCTTGGGGAACTCCTACGAGCAGTACGTC.

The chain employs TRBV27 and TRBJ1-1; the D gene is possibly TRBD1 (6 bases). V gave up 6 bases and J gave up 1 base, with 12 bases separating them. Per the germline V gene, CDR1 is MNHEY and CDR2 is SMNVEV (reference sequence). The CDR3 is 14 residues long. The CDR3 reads CASRRGVANTEAFF. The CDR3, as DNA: TGTGCCAGCAGGAGGGGGGTGGCGAACACTGAAGCTTTCTTT.

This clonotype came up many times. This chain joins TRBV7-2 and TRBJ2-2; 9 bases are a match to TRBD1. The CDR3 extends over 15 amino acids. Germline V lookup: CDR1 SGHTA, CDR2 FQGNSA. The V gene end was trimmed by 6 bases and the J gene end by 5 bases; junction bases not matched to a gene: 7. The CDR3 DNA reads TGTGCCAGCAGACCTGGACAGGGGAAGACCGGGGAGCTGTTTTTT. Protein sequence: CASRPGQGKTGELFF. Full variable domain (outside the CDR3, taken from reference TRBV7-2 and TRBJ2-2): GAGVSQSPSNKVTEKGKDVELRCDPISGHTALYWYRQSLGQGLEFLIYFQGNSAPDKSGLPSDRFSAERTGGSVSTLTIQRTQQEDSAVYLCASRPGQGKTGELFFGEGSRLTVL.

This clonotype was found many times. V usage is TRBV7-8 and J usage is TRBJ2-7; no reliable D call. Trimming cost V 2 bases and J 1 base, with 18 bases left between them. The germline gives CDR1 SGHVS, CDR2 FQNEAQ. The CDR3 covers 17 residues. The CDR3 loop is CASSLNPTSLPSYEQYV. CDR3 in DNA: TGTGCCAGCAGCTTAAACCCCACCTCGCTCCCTTCCTACGAGCAGTACGTC.

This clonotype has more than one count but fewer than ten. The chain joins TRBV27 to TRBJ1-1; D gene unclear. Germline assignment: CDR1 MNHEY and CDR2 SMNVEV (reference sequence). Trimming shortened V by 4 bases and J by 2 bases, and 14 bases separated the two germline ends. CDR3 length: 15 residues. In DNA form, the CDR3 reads TGTGCCAGCAGTTCACCATCCAACAGTAACACTGAAGCTTTCTTT. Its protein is CASSSPSNSNTEAFF.